Listed here are 31 T cell receptor beta chains from one sample, sequenced in a study of Ad26.COV2.S vaccination and SARS-CoV-2 variants. Treatment meaning: 15 to 20 received Ad26.COV2.S at low or high dose, single or two shots; roughly 5 received placebo; per-sample allocation not given. Vaccine and placebo recipients were sampled on day 63 after the first injection. Sequenced by immunoSEQ multiplex PCR; TCRdb stores in-frame clones only, minus some. The data show about 420,000 clones, approximately 90% seen once. This sample comprised peripheral blood, obtained in a trial of Ad26.COV2.S vaccine versus placebo. The receptors here all came from a person between 18 and 65 years old who received the Ad26.COV2.S COVID-19 vaccine or a placebo.

The gene calls are TRBV15 and TRBJ2-2; D unclear. Germline V CDR1 and CDR2: LNHNV, YYDKDF (reference sequence). The CDR3 sequence is 15 residues long. The V gene lost 4 bases and the J gene lost 5 bases, with 14 bases spanning the gap. CDR3: CATSKVGFLTGELFF. CDR3 nucleotide sequence: TGTGCCACCAGCAAAGTAGGCTTTTTGACCGGGGAGCTGTTTTTT.

This chain links TRBV4-1 with TRBJ2-7, with 7 bases that match TRBD2. The CDR3 extends over 13 amino acids. The ends lost 3 bases at V and 7 bases at J; junction bases unmatched: 6. Germline assignment: CDR1 MGHRA and CDR2 YSYEKL. CDR3 loop: CASSQGGRNEQYF. The CDR3 bases are TGCGCCAGCAGCCAGGGGGGGAGGAATGAGCAGTACTTC.

V is TRBV5-8 and J is TRBJ1-5; no firm D call. V dropped 2 bases and J dropped 0 bases, with 15 bases sitting between them. CDR3 length: 17 residues. The germline gives CDR1 SGHTS, CDR2 YDEGEE. CDR3 residues: CASSFAEKTLSNQPQHF. The CDR3 nucleotides are TGTGCCAGCAGCTTCGCCGAGAAGACCCTTAGCAATCAGCCCCAGCATTTT.

The rearrangement joins TRBV19 to TRBJ2-3, with D possibly being TRBD1 or TRBD2 (5 bases each). In germline, CDR1 is LNHDA, CDR2 SQIVND (reference sequence). The ends were cut back, 1 base at V and 6 bases at J, with 8 bases in the middle. CDR3 length: 13 residues. This CDR3 reads CASSIGDQDTQYF. For the CDR3, the DNA is TGTGCCAGTAGTATAGGGGACCAGGATACGCAGTATTTT.

The chain carries TRBV7-9 and TRBJ1-6; D ambiguous. The V end lost 4 bases, the J end lost 5 bases, and 15 bases lay between the germline ends. CDR3 length: 16 residues. The germline V gene has CDR1 SEHNR and CDR2 FQNEAQ (reference sequence). The CDR3 protein is CASSSRRTLDNSPLHF. CDR3 DNA: TGTGCCAGCAGCTCAAGACGGACCCTGGATAATTCACCCCTCCACTTT.

The chain recombines TRBV7-9 with TRBJ2-1; TRBD1 aligns across 10 bases. In germline, CDR1 is SEHNR, CDR2 FQNEAQ (reference sequence). This CDR3 is 15 amino acids long. V gave up 4 bases and J gave up 6 bases; unmatched junction bases: 6. DNA of the CDR3: TGTGCCAGCAGCTCTAGGACAGGGGGACGCAATGAGCAGTTCTTC. Translation: CASSSRTGGRNEQFF.

V gene TRBV7-9 combines with J gene TRBJ2-7; D call uncertain. V lost 1 base to trimming and J lost 4 bases, with 14 bases between them. Germline V gene lookup returns CDR1 SEHNR and CDR2 FQNEAQ (reference sequence). This CDR3 region has 15 residues. The DNA of the CDR3 is TGTGCCAGCAGCTTAGTCATTCGCCAGAGATACGAGCAGTACTTC. Translating it yields CASSLVIRQRYEQYF. Full variable domain (rest looked up from reference TRBV7-9 and TRBJ2-7): DTGVSQNPRHKITKRGQNVTFRCDPISEHNRLYWYRQTLGQGPEFLTYFQNEAQLEKSRLLSDRFSAERPKGSFSTLEIQRTEQGDSAMYLCASSLVIRQRYEQYFGPGTRLTVT.

V gene TRBV10-3 combines with J gene TRBJ1-2; D unclear. Between the trimmed V and J ends, which lost 8 bases and 5 bases, there was a span of 12 bases. This CDR3 contains 12 residues. Germline CDR1 is ENHRY and CDR2 is SYGVKD. Written as DNA, the CDR3 is TGTGCCATCGCGGGCCCGGATTATGGCTACACCTTC. Protein product: CAIAGPDYGYTF.

The V call is TRBV19, the J call TRBJ1-5; D not resolved. The CDR3 contains 13 residues. Germline V gives CDR1 LNHDA, CDR2 SQIVND (reference sequence). Trimming took off 3 bases at V and 5 bases at J, with 8 bases between the two ends. CDR3 region: CASSISSDQPQHF. For the CDR3, the DNA is TGTGCCAGTAGTATTTCTTCGGATCAGCCCCAGCATTTT.

This chain connects TRBV7-2 to TRBJ2-3, with TRBD2 matching 7 bases. CDR1 is SGHTA, CDR2 FQGNSA, per germline. CDR3 length: 16 residues. V lost 0 bases to trimming and J lost 2 bases; unmatched junction nucleotides: 5. CDR3 sequence (DNA): TGTGCCAGCAGCTTAGCGGGAGGGAGCCCCACAGATACGCAGTATTTT. This codes for CASSLAGGSPTDTQYF. Variable domain in full (rest from reference TRBV7-2 and TRBJ2-3): GAGVSQSPSNKVTEKGKDVELRCDPISGHTALYWYRQSLGQGLEFLIYFQGNSAPDKSGLPSDRFSAERTGGSVSTLTIQRTQQEDSAVYLCASSLAGGSPTDTQYFGPGTRLTVL.

CDR3 region: CASSLGDRGTETQYF. In nucleotides, the CDR3 is TGTGCCAGCAGCTTAGGGGACAGGGGAACCGAGACCCAGTACTTC. The genes are TRBV13 and TRBJ2-5; 9 bases agree with TRBD1. Trimming removed 0 bases from V and 5 bases from J; junction bases left unmatched: 4. CDR1 is PRHDT, CDR2 FYEKMQ, per germline (reference sequence). The CDR3 is 15 residues long.

The genes are TRBV7-2 and TRBJ2-7, with a possible D match to TRBD2 (5 bases). The CDR3 has 13 amino acids. Deletions cut 0 bases from V and 5 bases from J, with 8 bases between. Germline CDR1 SGHTA, CDR2 FQGNSA. CDR3 sequence: CASSLADYNEQYF. CDR3 nucleotide sequence: TGTGCCAGCAGCTTAGCTGACTACAACGAGCAGTACTTC.

CDR3 sequence: CACPSLVSGNTIYF. As DNA, the CDR3 is TGTGCCTGTCCTTCATTGGTCTCTGGAAACACCATATATTTT. The chain joins TRBV30 to TRBJ1-3; D uncertain. Trimming cost V 6 bases and J 0 bases, with 12 bases left between them. The CDR3 spans 14 residues. Germline CDR1 and CDR2: GTSNPN and SVGIG (reference sequence).

There are a few counts of this clone. The genes are TRBV5-1 and TRBJ2-4; D is possibly TRBD2 (5 bases). CDR1 and CDR2 (germline): SGHRS, YFSETQ. Trimming removed 0 bases at V and 0 bases at J, with 19 bases between. The CDR3 is 19 amino acids. In DNA form, the CDR3 reads TGCGCCAGCAGCTTGGACTTTTCGGGGTCCAGCCTAGCCAAAAACATTCAGTACTTC. Its translation is CASSLDFSGSSLAKNIQYF.

The CDR3: CASSQAGSGGTDTQYF. DNA for the CDR3: TGTGCCAGCAGTCAGGCAGGTAGCGGGGGCACAGATACGCAGTATTTT. The J gene is TRBJ2-3, the V gene TRBV11-2, with 8 bases lining up with TRBD2. This CDR3 region has 16 residues. Unmatched junction bases numbered 9, after V lost 6 bases and J lost 1 base. CDR1 and CDR2 from the germline V gene are SGHAT and FQNNGV.

The rearrangement joins TRBV5-4 to TRBJ2-5; D possibly corresponds to TRBD2 (5 bases). The CDR3 runs 15 residues. Trimming left V 4 bases short and J 3 bases short, with 16 bases between. In germline, CDR1 is SGHNT, CDR2 YYREEE (reference sequence). The CDR3 is CASSLRGSGEETQYF. In DNA, the CDR3 is TGTGCCAGCAGCCTCCGAGGGAGCGGAGAAGAGACCCAGTACTTC.

The chain is built from TRBV12-3 or TRBV12-4 and TRBJ1-1; D perhaps matches TRBD1 (6 bases). V was trimmed by 5 bases and J by 7 bases, leaving 14 bases between them. This CDR3 spans 13 amino acids. The CDR3 DNA reads TGTGCCAGCAGTATCATTGGACAGCTTGAAGCTTTCTTT. Amino acid sequence: CASSIIGQLEAFF.

The chain employs TRBV7-9 and TRBJ2-2; no firm D call. Trimming stripped 3 bases from V and 4 bases from J, with 15 bases between. This CDR3 contains 16 residues. The germline V gene has CDR1 SEHNR and CDR2 FQNEAQ (reference sequence). The CDR3 here is CASSLEPEQRTGELFF. In DNA form, the CDR3 reads TGTGCCAGCAGCTTGGAACCAGAACAACGCACCGGGGAGCTGTTTTTT.

The V call is TRBV29-1, the J call TRBJ2-3, with no clear D. This CDR3 contains 14 residues. The V gene lost 4 bases and the J gene lost 2 bases, with 13 bases spanning the gap. The germline V gene has CDR1 SQVTM and CDR2 ANQGSEA. In DNA form, the CDR3 reads TGCAGCGTTGCGGGTTGGGTCCCCACAGATACGCAGTATTTT. As protein: CSVAGWVPTDTQYF.

The chain combines TRBV12-3 or TRBV12-4 with TRBJ2-3; D is unresolved. The V and J ends lost 6 bases and 9 bases respectively, with 16 bases between them. The CDR3 runs 13 residues. Here the CDR3 reads CASRPRGPETQYF. In DNA, the CDR3 is TGTGCCAGCAGACCCCGCGGACCGGAGACGCAGTATTTT.

As to this clone: Compared with germline, one end of the junction differs, possibly owing to a read error. The chain couples TRBV6-2 or TRBV6-3 to TRBJ1-5; D is unresolved. Germline values: CDR1 MNHEY, CDR2 SVGEGT. The CDR3 length is 11 residues. CDR3 DNA sequence: TGTGCCAGCAGTTACTCAAACCGCGTGTATTTT. As protein: CASSYSNRVYF.

The chain links TRBV5-4 to TRBJ1-3; TRBD1 matches at 10 bases. The CDR3 runs to 18 residues. CDR1 is SGHNT and CDR2 is YYREEE in the germline V gene (reference sequence). J gave up 2 bases and V 5 bases, and 13 bases lay outside the gene matches. The CDR3 here is CASSLRDRGRITGNTIYF. The CDR3 DNA reads as TGTGCCAGCAGTCTAAGGGACAGGGGAAGGATCACTGGAAACACCATATATTTT.

The chain recombines TRBV30 with TRBJ1-6; possibly TRBD1 for D (5 bases). V lost 2 bases, J lost 9 bases, and 11 bases lay in between. The CDR3 covers 13 residues. Germline loops: CDR1 GTSNPN, CDR2 SVGIG (reference sequence). CDR3 sequence (DNA): TGTGCCTGGAGTAGGCAGGGCGCTTCACCCCTCCACTTT. It specifies CAWSRQGASPLHF.

The chain combines TRBV6-2 or TRBV6-3 with TRBJ2-2; 7 positions agree with TRBD1. Trimming cost V 2 bases and J 4 bases; bases outside gene matches: 4. Germline CDR1 reads MNHEY; CDR2 reads SVGEGT. The CDR3 runs to 15 residues. In DNA, the CDR3 is TGTGCCAGCAGTTACGGGACAGTGGGCACCGGGGAGCTGTTTTTT. Its protein is CASSYGTVGTGELFF.

This CDR3 reads CASSLTLGDWTYNEQFF. The CDR3, as DNA: TGCGCCAGCAGCTTGACCCTCGGGGACTGGACATACAATGAGCAGTTCTTC. The gene calls are TRBV5-1 and TRBJ2-1; D may be TRBD2 (6 bases). The germline CDR1 and CDR2 sequences are SGHRS and YFSETQ. The CDR3 is 17 amino acids. Trimming took off 1 base at V and 4 bases at J, with 18 bases between the two ends.

The sample holds one count of this clone. This chain joins TRBV2 and TRBJ2-7; 10 nucleotides agree with TRBD1. With V trimmed by 6 bases and J by 3 bases, 5 bases remained unmatched. The germline V gene has CDR1 SNHLY and CDR2 FYNNEI. The CDR3 consists of 14 residues. CDR3 amino acids: CASSETGGFYEQYF. CDR3 DNA sequence: TGTGCCAGCAGCGAGACAGGGGGCTTCTACGAGCAGTACTTC.

The V call is TRBV5-6, the J call TRBJ2-7; D is ambiguous. The CDR3 is 14 residues long. Germline values: CDR1 SGHDT, CDR2 YYEEEE. V lost 2 bases and J 0 bases, leaving 9 bases between the germline ends. CDR3 sequence reads: CASSFYYNSYEQYF. The CDR3 nucleotides are TGTGCCAGCAGCTTTTATTACAACTCCTACGAGCAGTACTTC. The full variable domain, its missing parts supplied by reference TRBV5-6 and TRBJ2-7, is DAGVTQSPTHLIKTRGQQVTLRCSPKSGHDTVSWYQQALGQGPQFIFQYYEEEERQRGNFPDRFSGHQFPNYSSELNVNALLLGDSALYLCASSFYYNSYEQYFGPGTRLTVT.

The chain combines TRBV6-2 or TRBV6-3 with TRBJ1-6; 9 bases fit TRBD1. This CDR3 spans 16 amino acids. With V trimmed by 6 bases and J by 8 bases, 11 bases remained unmatched. CDR1 and CDR2 from the germline V gene are MNHEY and SVGEGT. In DNA form, the CDR3 reads TGTGCCAGCAGCCCCCCCGGGACAGGGCTTTATTCACCCCTCCACTTT. This translates into CASSPPGTGLYSPLHF.

This sequence joins TRBV11-2 and TRBJ1-6, with D hard to call. The CDR3 is 16 amino acids. Germline V lookup: CDR1 SGHAT, CDR2 FQNNGV. The V end lost 2 bases, the J end lost 2 bases, and 10 bases lay between the germline ends. The CDR3 DNA follows: TGTGCCAGCAGCTTAACCCGGCCTCCCTATAATTCACCCCTCCACTTT. Amino acid sequence: CASSLTRPPYNSPLHF.

A few counts support this clone. The sample contains more than one DNA sequence encoding this CDR3. The CDR3 reads CASSLIRDSGNTIYF. The DNA of the CDR3 is TGTGCCAGCAGCTTAATCAGGGACTCTGGAAACACCATATATTTT. V gene TRBV5-6 combines with J gene TRBJ1-3, with D tentatively TRBD1 (5 bases). V dropped 2 bases and J dropped 0 bases, with 9 bases sitting between them. CDR1 SGHDT and CDR2 YYEEEE come from the germline V gene. CDR3 size: 15 residues.

This chain links TRBV5-1 with TRBJ2-7; a possible D gene is TRBD1 (9 bases). The V gene's germline CDR1 is SGHRS and CDR2 YFSETQ. V shed 4 bases and J shed 4 bases, with 21 bases lying between them. CDR3 size: 16 residues. The CDR3 DNA is TGCGCCAGCAGCCCCGGGGGGGCGGGACAGGGTTACGAGCAGTACTTC. Its protein product is CASSPGGAGQGYEQYF.